The clone carrying this T cell receptor (beta chain) was counted between two and nine times. Its antigen is as yet unknown. This specimen belongs to a study of cytomegalovirus exposure and HLA in healthy donors. Whole-study context: A prior analysis found about 120 million unique TCR beta sequences from roughly 180 million T cells.

The PCR used 60 Vbeta and 13 Jbeta primers. Sequencing was performed with immunoSEQ multiplex PCR; in TCRdb, only in-frame clones are kept and a portion is missing. The table has 250,000 to 300,000 clones, roughly 81% seen once. Study outcomes and limitations: DRB1 had the most TCR associations and HLA-C the fewest, a later analysis found, with rates varying by HLA locus. Rarity held for most TCR sequences, but there were some public TCRs that occurred in many donors. A few V segments could not be told apart, such as TRBV6-2 and TRBV6-3, and were left out.

V gave up 2 bases and J gave up 1 base, with 2 bases separating them. Germline values: CDR1 MDHEN, CDR2 SYDVKM. CDR3 length: 13 amino acids. Sequenced: PBMCs. This sequence was found in a woman aged 35 to 49 in good health and CMV-seropositive. The chain links TRBV28 to TRBJ2-2; D is unresolved. CDR3: CASSLRNTGELFF. CDR3 DNA: TGTGCCAGCAGTTTACGGAACACCGGGGAGCTGTTTTTT. Full variable domain (remainder filled in from reference TRBV28 and TRBJ2-2): DVKVTQSSRYLVKRTGEKVFLECVQDMDHENMFWYRQDPGLGLRLIYFSYDVKMKEKGDIPEGYSVSREKKERFSLILESASTNQTSMYLCASSLRNTGELFFGEGSRLTVL.